Below, 28 T cell receptor beta chains from the same sample are listed, as sequenced in a study of T cell repertoires in cytomegalovirus infection. These TCRs are of unknown antigen specificity. One entry per CDR3 protein, called by TCRdb with MiXCR from the reads. This table has 640,000 or so distinct CDR3 sequences, 30% to 40% appearing once. The sample in question was cultured PBMCs, obtained from culture after CMV antigen stimulation. These receptors were collected from a human donor in good health (CMV status not recorded). Some clones in this sample may be carry-over from other donors' samples.

This rearrangement joins TRBV12-3 or TRBV12-4 to TRBJ2-1; D is perhaps TRBD1 (6 bases). The CDR3 spans 16 residues. V lost 3 bases to trimming and J lost 5 bases, with 17 bases between them. The CDR3 sequence: CASSFRQGLSDNEQFF. The CDR3 DNA follows: TGTGCCAGCAGTTTTCGTCAGGGGCTATCCGACAATGAGCAGTTCTTC.

The chain couples TRBV27 to TRBJ2-3, with D possibly matching TRBD2 (7 bases). The V gene's germline CDR1 is MNHEY and CDR2 SMNVEV (reference sequence). V was shortened by 10 bases and J by 7 bases, with 21 bases between the two germline ends. The CDR3 spans 14 residues. For the CDR3, the DNA is TGTGCCACTAGGGGGAGGGGTGGTGCAAATACGCAGTATTTT. It translates to CATRGRGGANTQYF.

In this sample, this clonotype turned up a few times. The chain has TRBV6-2 or TRBV6-3 and TRBJ2-7, with a possible D match to TRBD2 (5 bases). V shed 2 bases and J shed 3 bases, with 11 bases lying between them. The germline V gene has CDR1 MNHEY and CDR2 SVGEGT. There are 14 residues in the CDR3. CDR3 region: CASSYRWTYYEQYF. The CDR3 nucleotides read TGTGCCAGCAGTTACCGATGGACTTACTACGAGCAGTACTTC.

The CDR3 protein is CASSLADGAGELFF. The CDR3 coding sequence is TGTGCCAGCAGCTTAGCCGACGGGGCCGGGGAGCTGTTTTTT. The chain is built from TRBV7-2 and TRBJ2-2; perhaps TRBD2 as D (5 bases). Germline CDR1 SGHTA, CDR2 FQGNSA. The CDR3 has 14 amino acids. The V and J ends lost 0 bases and 6 bases respectively, with 8 bases between them.

Ten or more counts support this clonotype. The DNA for the CDR3 is TGTGCCAGCAGCCCTCTCCTAGCCAAAAACATTCAGTACTTC. It encodes CASSPLLAKNIQYF. This sequence joins TRBV7-2 and TRBJ2-4; D call uncertain. CDR1 and CDR2 (germline): SGHTA, FQGNSA. This CDR3 is 14 amino acids long. V was trimmed by 5 bases and J by 0 bases, leaving 8 bases between them.

The chain employs TRBV6-1 and TRBJ1-1; D not resolved. Per the germline V gene, CDR1 is MNHNS and CDR2 is SASEGT. The length of the CDR3 is 14 residues. Trimming cost V 5 bases and J 0 bases, with 10 bases left between them. CDR3 nucleotides: TGTGCCAGCAGTAGGCGCACACTGAACACTGAAGCTTTCTTT. It specifies CASSRRTLNTEAFF.

In the case of this clonotype: As the CDR3 is not closed by the conserved phenylalanine or tryptophan, this likely results from a read error. The CDR3 DNA is TGTGCCAGCAGTTCGCCGGGACAGAGGGTCAATGAGCAGTTCCTC. Its protein is CASSSPGQRVNEQFL. The rearrangement links TRBV27 to TRBJ2-1; TRBD1 matches 7 bases. Looked up from germline, CDR1 is MNHEY and CDR2 is SMNVEV (reference sequence). There are 15 residues in the CDR3. The junction had 9 bases not matched to a gene; V was cut back by 4 bases and J by 6 bases.

The V gene is TRBV23-1, the J gene TRBJ2-7, with D tentatively TRBD1 or TRBD2 (5 bases each). TRBV23-1 is noted as an ORF with a role that remains uncertain. V lost 6 bases, J lost 3 bases, and 18 bases lay in between. CDR3 size: 15 residues. Here the CDR3 reads CASRPPGPSDYEQYF. The CDR3 nucleotides are TGCGCCAGCAGGCCTCCGGGACCGTCCGACTACGAGCAGTACTTC.

V usage is TRBV19 and J usage is TRBJ1-1; perhaps TRBD1 as D (5 bases). This CDR3 region has 14 residues. V was cut by 5 bases and J by 2 bases, with 12 bases left in between. Per the germline V gene, CDR1 is LNHDA and CDR2 is SQIVND (reference sequence). The CDR3 region has the DNA TGTGCCAGTAGTGACCAGGGATTTAACACTGAAGCTTTCTTT. Translation gives CASSDQGFNTEAFF. Variable domain in full (rest from reference TRBV19 and TRBJ1-1): DGGITQSPKYLFRKEGQNVTLSCEQNLNHDAMYWYRQDPGQGLRLIYYSQIVNDFQKGDIAEGYSVSREKKESFPLTVTSAQKNPTAFYLCASSDQGFNTEAFFGQGTRLTVV.

This chain's CDR3 is CASSVLYNSPLHF. The CDR3, as DNA: TGTGCCAGCAGCGTACTCTATAATTCACCCCTCCACTTT. The gene calls are TRBV5-3 and TRBJ1-6, with D unresolved. TRBV5-3 is sorted into the ORF group, with uncertain function. CDR3 size: 13 residues. Deletions cut 8 bases from V and 3 bases from J, with 9 bases between.

This clonotype was detected only a few times. The chain has TRBV12-3 or TRBV12-4 and TRBJ1-1; maybe TRBD1 (5 bases). V lost 7 bases to trimming and J lost 3 bases, with 9 bases between them. There are 12 residues in the CDR3. The chain's CDR3 is CASIVGHTEAFF. The CDR3, as DNA: TGTGCCAGCATAGTGGGGCACACTGAAGCTTTCTTT.

This clonotype was picked up a small number of times. This sequence joins TRBV4-1 and TRBJ1-5; TRBD1 might be the D (6 bases). CDR3 length equals 15 residues. In germline, CDR1 is MGHRA, CDR2 YSYEKL. Deletions cut 4 bases from V and 5 bases from J, with 15 bases between. The CDR3 coding sequence is TGCGCCAGCAGCCTTACAGGGTCGGGGGATCAGCCCCAGCATTTT. Translated, it gives CASSLTGSGDQPQHF.

This clonotype was seen a handful of times. This chain connects TRBV7-6 to TRBJ2-3; 8 bases are a match to TRBD2. This CDR3 contains 17 residues. The V segment lost 1 base and the J segment 5 bases; nucleotides outside the gene matches: 11. CDR1 is SGHVS, CDR2 FNYEAQ, per germline. The CDR3 is CASSLEAGGAAVDTQYF. In DNA, the CDR3 is TGTGCCAGCAGCTTAGAGGCGGGGGGTGCGGCCGTAGATACGCAGTATTTT.

This chain's CDR3 is CASRTRDRGRTTHNEQFF. Here the CDR3 DNA reads TGTGCCAGCAGGACCCGGGACAGGGGGCGTACAACACACAATGAGCAGTTCTTC. The V call is TRBV6-5, the J call TRBJ2-1; 12 nucleotides line up with TRBD1. The CDR3 length is 18 residues. J was trimmed by 5 bases and V by 6 bases; bases with no gene match: 14. Germline CDR1 is MNHEY and CDR2 is SVGAGI.

The chain couples TRBV4-1 to TRBJ2-3, with TRBD2 matching over 9 bases. J gave up 0 bases and V 4 bases, and 2 bases lay outside the gene matches. The CDR3 contains 15 residues. From germline, CDR1 is MGHRA and CDR2 YSYEKL. CDR3 sequence reads: CASSRGLASTDTQYF. The CDR3, as DNA: TGCGCCAGCAGCCGCGGACTAGCGAGCACAGATACGCAGTATTTT.

The sample holds a few counts of this clonotype. Written as DNA, the CDR3 is TGTGCCAGCAGCTTAAAGCGACTAGCGCTTTATTACGAGCAGTTCTTC. Protein sequence: CASSLKRLALYYEQFF. The rearrangement joins TRBV7-8 to TRBJ2-1, with 8 positions matching TRBD2. This CDR3 spans 16 amino acids. The germline gives CDR1 SGHVS, CDR2 FQNEAQ. V trimming: 2 bases; J trimming: 10 bases; junction bases outside the gene matches: 13.

Ten or more counts support this clonotype. The CDR3 spells CASSLTEYNEQFF. In DNA, the CDR3 is TGTGCCAGCAGCTTGACGGAGTACAATGAGCAGTTCTTC. V and J are TRBV5-4 and TRBJ2-1, with D unresolved. CDR3 size: 13 residues. Germline V CDR1 and CDR2: SGHNT, YYREEE (reference sequence). V lost 1 base, J lost 4 bases, and 6 bases lay in between.

V is TRBV29-1 and J is TRBJ1-1; no firm D call. The germline V gene encodes CDR1 SQVTM and CDR2 ANQGSEA. CDR3 length: 12 amino acids. The germline V and J ends were trimmed by 4 bases and 0 bases, with 6 bases remaining between them. DNA for the CDR3: TGCAGCGTTGTGCGAATGAACACTGAAGCTTTCTTT. This translates into CSVVRMNTEAFF.

This clonotype was observed a single time. The chain employs TRBV5-1 and TRBJ2-1, with a weak D call TRBD1 (5 bases). From germline, CDR1 is SGHRS and CDR2 YFSETQ. The CDR3 totals 16 residues. V lost 1 base and J lost 0, with 11 bases in between. The CDR3 spells CASSLRGPSSYNEQFF. For the CDR3, the DNA is TGCGCCAGCAGCTTGAGGGGTCCTAGCTCCTACAATGAGCAGTTCTTC. The entire variable domain, with the rest obtained from reference TRBV5-1 and TRBJ2-1, is as follows: KAGVTQTPRYLIKTRGQQVTLSCSPISGHRSVSWYQQTPGQGLQFLFEYFSETQRNKGNFPGRFSGRQFSNSRSEMNVSTLELGDSALYLCASSLRGPSSYNEQFFGPGTRLTVL.

The chain uses TRBV7-4 and TRBJ2-1, with a tentative D call TRBD2 (5 bases). The germline V gene has CDR1 SGHVT and CDR2 SQSDAQ. The CDR3 runs 15 residues. V lost 1 base and J lost 5, with 12 bases in between. Written as DNA, the CDR3 is TGTGCCAGCAGCTTAGGCAGCGGAGCGCACAATGAGCAGTTCTTC. Its translation: CASSLGSGAHNEQFF.

In its sample, this clonotype was seen a few times. J is TRBJ1-1 and V is TRBV7-2, with D unclear. V shed 9 bases and J shed 3 bases, with 11 bases lying between them. The CDR3 length is 12 residues. CDR1 is SGHTA, CDR2 FQGNSA, per germline. The CDR3 region has the DNA TGTGCCAGTCAGAACCCATACACTGAAGCTTTCTTT. This translates into CASQNPYTEAFF.

This clonotype has just a few counts. The junction differs from germline at one of its ends, possibly a read error. The chain has TRBV7-9 and TRBJ2-1, with 9 bases aligning to TRBD1. CDR1 and CDR2 from the germline V gene are SEHNR and FQNEAQ (reference sequence). The CDR3 contains 12 residues. The CDR3 spells CASSLSTGGEVF. As DNA, the CDR3 is TGTGCCAGCAGCCTCAGTACAGGGGGCGAAGTCTTC.

This clonotype was found a few times. The J gene is TRBJ2-5, the V gene TRBV5-6; D gene uncertain. The CDR3 runs to 15 residues. CDR1 is SGHDT, CDR2 YYEEEE, per germline. The ends were cut back, 0 bases at V and 3 bases at J, with 12 bases in the middle. CDR3 sequence: CASSLGAGREETQYF. In DNA form, the CDR3 reads TGTGCCAGCAGCTTGGGAGCAGGTCGTGAAGAGACCCAGTACTTC.

The chain is built from TRBV7-2 and TRBJ2-2; D gene unclear. The ends were cut back, 6 bases at V and 7 bases at J, with 9 bases in the middle. CDR1 and CDR2 from the germline V gene are SGHTA and FQGNSA. This CDR3 spans 12 amino acids. The CDR3 bases are TGTGCCAGCAGACATCAAGGCGGGGAGCTGTTTTTT. This gives the protein CASRHQGGELFF.

This clonotype was seen only a few times. In nucleotides, the CDR3 is TGTGCCAGCAGTTATAGCGGGAGGGAGACCCAGTACTTC. Translating gives CASSYSGRETQYF. The chain recombines TRBV7-9 with TRBJ2-5, with 10 bases matching TRBD2. V lost 6 bases, J lost 5 bases, and 3 bases stayed unmatched. The CDR3 has 13 amino acids. From germline, CDR1 is SEHNR and CDR2 FQNEAQ (reference sequence).

This clonotype was counted between two and nine times. This rearrangement joins TRBV12-3 or TRBV12-4 to TRBJ1-1, with D hard to call. The CDR3 runs to 14 residues. V was clipped by 2 bases and J by 1 base, with 8 bases between them. The CDR3 region has the DNA TGTGCCAGCAGTTTAAGATCAGAGAACACTGAAGCTTTCTTT. Its translation is CASSLRSENTEAFF.

This clonotype showed up just a few times. The chain joins TRBV7-6 to TRBJ2-3, with TRBD1 identical over 9 bases. Germline values: CDR1 SGHVS, CDR2 FNYEAQ. The CDR3 sequence is 15 residues long. V lost 5 bases, J lost 2 bases, and 5 bases stayed unmatched. This chain's CDR3 is CASSQGQGFTDTQYF. The CDR3 DNA sequence: TGTGCCAGCAGCCAGGGACAGGGATTCACAGATACGCAGTATTTT.

V is TRBV19 and J is TRBJ1-2; 11 nucleotides align to TRBD1. From germline, CDR1 is LNHDA and CDR2 SQIVND (reference sequence). The CDR3 runs 17 residues. Trimming cost V 7 bases and J 0 bases; bases outside gene matches: 10. The CDR3 here is CASTTPGQGGPNYGYTF. The CDR3 DNA is TGTGCCAGTACCACACCGGGACAGGGGGGGCCTAACTATGGCTACACCTTC. Together with reference TRBV19 and TRBJ1-2, the CDR3 gives the full variable domain: DGGITQSPKYLFRKEGQNVTLSCEQNLNHDAMYWYRQDPGQGLRLIYYSQIVNDFQKGDIAEGYSVSREKKESFPLTVTSAQKNPTAFYLCASTTPGQGGPNYGYTFGSGTRLTVV.